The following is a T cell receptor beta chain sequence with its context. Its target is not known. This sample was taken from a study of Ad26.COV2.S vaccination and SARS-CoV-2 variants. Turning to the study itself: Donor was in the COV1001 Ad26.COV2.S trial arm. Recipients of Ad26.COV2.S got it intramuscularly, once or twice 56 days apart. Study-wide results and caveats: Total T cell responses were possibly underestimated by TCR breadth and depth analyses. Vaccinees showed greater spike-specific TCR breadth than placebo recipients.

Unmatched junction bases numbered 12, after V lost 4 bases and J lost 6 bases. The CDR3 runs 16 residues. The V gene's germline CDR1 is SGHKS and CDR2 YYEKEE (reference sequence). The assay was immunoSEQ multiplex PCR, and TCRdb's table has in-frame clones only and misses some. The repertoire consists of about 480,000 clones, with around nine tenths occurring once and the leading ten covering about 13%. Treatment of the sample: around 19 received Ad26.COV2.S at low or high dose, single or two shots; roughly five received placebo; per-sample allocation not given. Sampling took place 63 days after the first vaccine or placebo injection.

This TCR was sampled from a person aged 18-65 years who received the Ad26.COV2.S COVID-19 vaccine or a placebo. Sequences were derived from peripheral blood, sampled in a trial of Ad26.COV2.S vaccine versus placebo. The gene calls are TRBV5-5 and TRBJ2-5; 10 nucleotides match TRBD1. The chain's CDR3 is CASSPSSRDRGKTQYF. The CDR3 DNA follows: TGTGCCAGCAGCCCATCATCCCGGGACAGGGGAAAGACCCAGTACTTC.